These 4 T cell receptor beta chains share one sample of origin, sequenced in a study of cytotoxic CD8 clonotypes in ibrutinib-treated CLL. The repertoire was sequenced with immunoSEQ multiplex PCR; TCRdb's copy has only in-frame clones and lacks some. There are roughly 220,000 clones in the sample; 60% to 80% occur only once, and about 10% lies in the top ten. This specimen was PBMCs, taken after 12 months of ibrutinib treatment. The receptors stem from a human donor with chronic lymphocytic leukemia.

J is TRBJ1-5 and V is TRBV28; D remains ambiguous. The CDR3 sequence is 15 residues long. V was trimmed by 6 bases and J by 2 bases, leaving 14 bases between them. Germline V lookup: CDR1 MDHEN, CDR2 SYDVKM. CDR3 amino acids: CASSHSPLGNQPQHF. The CDR3 nucleotides are TGTGCCAGCAGCCACAGCCCGCTGGGCAATCAGCCCCAGCATTTT.

CDR3 residues: CSVYVQPSTDTQYF. CDR3 sequence (DNA): TGCAGCGTTTACGTCCAACCTAGCACAGATACGCAGTATTTT. This chain uses TRBV29-1 with TRBJ2-3; no reliable D call. CDR3 length: 14 amino acids. V gave up 5 bases and J gave up 0 bases, with 12 bases separating them. CDR1 and CDR2 (germline): SQVTM, ANQGSEA.

J is TRBJ1-2 and V is TRBV21-1; the DNA was not compared with TRBD1, the D call given in the table. TRBV21-1 is a pseudogene. There are 15 residues in the CDR3. CDR3 region: CASSNYRGRRYGYTF. The CDR3 DNA follows: TGTGCCAGCAGCAACTACAGGGGGCGCCGGTATGGCTACACCTTC.

CDR3 sequence (DNA): TGTGCCAGCAGCTTAGATACAGGGGGCGAGCAGTACTTC. It is translated as CASSLDTGGEQYF. This chain joins TRBV7-9 and TRBJ2-7; 8 bases are a match to TRBD1. CDR1 is SEHNR and CDR2 is FQNEAQ in the germline V gene (reference sequence). Trimming took 1 base from V and 6 from J; bases not matched to a gene: 2. This CDR3 contains 13 residues.